This T cell receptor (beta chain) is drawn from a study of Tregs in tolerant kidney transplant recipients (dated by TCRdb to about 2019). Context from the whole study: Before combined kidney and bone marrow transplantation, this study identified donor-specific regulatory T cells using TCRbeta sequencing and then followed those same cells after transplant. TCRbeta repertoire sequencing was used in a few healthy controls to compare several ways of expanding Tregs specific for an allogeneic donor.

Thawed PBMCs were FACS-sorted into unstimulated Tregs (CD4+CD25+CD127-), CD4+ non-Tregs (CD4+CD25-), CD4 cells and CD8 cells. Blood from healthy controls was obtained either as purchased buffy coats or from healthy volunteers. Healthy control blood was processed by Ficoll density gradient to PBMCs and cryopreserved; patient PBMCs were collected before and after transplant. What the authors observed across the whole study: Biological reproducibility was not examined directly, but technical replication error appeared to be minimal. The study was limited by small patient numbers, and the findings need validation in larger populations and under other immunosuppression protocols. Expanding Tregs with activated donor B cells appeared to identify the most biologically relevant and donor-specific TCRbeta repertoire.

Points on this clone: Its antigen is still unknown. No much larger clone exists at a distance of one base, and base qualities are not known.

For TCRbeta CDR3 sequencing, genomic DNA from the sorted cells was extracted using the QIAGEN DNeasy Blood and Tissue Kit. High-throughput TCRbeta CDR3 sequencing, which included PCR amplification with bias correction and internal controls, was done commercially through immunoSEQ. The paper's data handling went like this. A unique productive TCRbeta sequence was defined by the CDR3 nucleotide sequence when primers matched, and otherwise by the CDR3 amino acid sequence together with the Vbeta and Jbeta genes. Sorting error was corrected by removing sequences shared between sorted populations at a frequency ratio of 2:1 or less, and the remaining shared sequences were assigned to the higher population. A sequence counted as donor-reactive if, in CFSE-low cells, the sequence had a frequency of at least 0.01% and was expanded at least 5-fold compared with unstimulated cells. Repertoire divergence was quantified by Jensen-Shannon divergence using the top 100 TCRbeta sequences ranked by frequency. For samples with multiple sequencing runs, sorting error was corrected separately for each run before the runs were pooled. TCRdb carries this immuneACCESS record with in-frame sequences only. Its versions omit some clonotypes, under half of them owing to an unresolved V gene in the studies checked, with the rest unexplained. Clone size and V and J calls were adopted from that table, with D and trimming inferred from the DNA. The sample includes about 15,000 clones, with approximately 92% observed a single time. Of the sample, 10% to 15% falls within the top ten clones.

The CDR3 goes from the cysteine to the phenylalanine over 14 residues. This entry keeps only the CDR3 DNA: 42 bases, framed from base 1. The germline V gene specifies SQVTM as CDR1 and ANQGSEA as CDR2. V drops 6 bases and J drops 4 bases, leaving 16 bases in between. The chain was built from TRBV29-1 and TRBJ2-4; D gene: possibly TRBD1, on 7 matching bases. Sequencing was performed on CD8+ T cells from blood. The receptor was isolated from a human donor in good health. In nucleotide form, the sequence is TGCAGCGTAGGCGGCGGGACAGCTAAAAACATTCAGTACTTC. It translates as CSVGGGTAKNIQYF.